The clone carrying this T cell receptor beta chain was observed a single time. This sample is part of a study of blood T cell repertoires in COVID-19. Across the study: Sites across the United States, Italy and Spain contributed samples from acute and convalescent COVID-19. In each case, the material was cDNA or gDNA derived from T cells, B-cell-depleted T cells, or PBMCs.

Authors' processing steps: Quantification of nucleated cells was approximated via reference gene primer amplification. The repertoire was sequenced with immunoSEQ multiplex PCR; TCRdb's copy has only in-frame clones and lacks some. D and trimming come from the DNA, and the V and J calls and clone size come from that table. The repertoire holds a few hundred thousand clones, around 89% seen once, with 3.7% in the top ten. The CDR3 has 16 residues. Germline V gene lookup returns CDR1 SGHVS and CDR2 FQNEAQ. V was cut by 5 bases and J by 5 bases, with 18 bases left in between. This sequence joins TRBV7-8 and TRBJ1-4; perhaps TRBD1 as D (5 bases). The sequence derives from a woman in her thirties or forties with acute or convalescent COVID-19. Sequencing used peripheral blood. The CDR3 DNA is TGTGCCAGCAGCCCGGATCGGGGGGTATTAAATGAAAAACTGTTTTTT. As protein: CASSPDRGVLNEKLFF.